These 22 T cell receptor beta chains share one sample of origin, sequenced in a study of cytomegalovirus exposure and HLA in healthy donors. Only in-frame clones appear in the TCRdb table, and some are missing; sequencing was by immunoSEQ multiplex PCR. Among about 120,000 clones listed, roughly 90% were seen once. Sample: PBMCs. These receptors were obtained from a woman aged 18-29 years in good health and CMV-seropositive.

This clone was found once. CDR3 loop: CASSVGVGGSYEQYF. CDR3 coding DNA: TGTGCCAGCAGCGTGGGGGTGGGGGGCTCCTACGAGCAGTACTTC. This sequence joins TRBV9 and TRBJ2-7, with D tentatively TRBD2 (6 bases). CDR1 SGDLS and CDR2 YYNGEE come from the germline V gene. The V end was cut by 2 bases, the J end by 0 bases, with 12 bases between. The CDR3 length is 15 residues. Supplemented by reference TRBV9 and TRBJ2-7, the full variable domain reads DSGVTQTPKHLITATGQRVTLRCSPRSGDLSVYWYQQSLDQGLQFLIQYYNGEERAKGNILERFSAQQFPDLHSELNLSSLELGDSALYFCASSVGVGGSYEQYFGPGTRLTVT.

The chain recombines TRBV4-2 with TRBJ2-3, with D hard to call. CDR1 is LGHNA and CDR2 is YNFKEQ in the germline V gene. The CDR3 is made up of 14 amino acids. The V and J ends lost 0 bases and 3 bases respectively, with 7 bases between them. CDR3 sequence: CASSQDRYTDTQYF. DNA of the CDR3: TGTGCCAGCAGCCAAGATCGGTATACAGATACGCAGTATTTT.

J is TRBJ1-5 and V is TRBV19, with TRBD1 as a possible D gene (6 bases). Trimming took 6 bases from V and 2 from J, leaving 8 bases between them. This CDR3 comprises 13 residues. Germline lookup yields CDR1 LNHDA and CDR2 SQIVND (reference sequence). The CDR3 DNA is TGTGCCAGTAGCTGGACAGGCAATCAGCCCCAGCATTTT. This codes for CASSWTGNQPQHF.

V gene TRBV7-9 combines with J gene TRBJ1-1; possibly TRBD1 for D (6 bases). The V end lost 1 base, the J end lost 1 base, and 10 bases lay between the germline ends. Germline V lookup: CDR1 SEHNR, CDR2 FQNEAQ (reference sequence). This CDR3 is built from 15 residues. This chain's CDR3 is CASSLGRGRNTEAFF. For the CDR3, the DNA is TGTGCCAGCAGCTTAGGCAGGGGAAGGAACACTGAAGCTTTCTTT.

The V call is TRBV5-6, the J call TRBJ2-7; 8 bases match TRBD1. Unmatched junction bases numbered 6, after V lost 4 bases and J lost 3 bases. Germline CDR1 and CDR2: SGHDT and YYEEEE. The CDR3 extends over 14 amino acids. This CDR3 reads CASSLGQGRYEQYF. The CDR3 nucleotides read TGTGCCAGCAGCCTCGGACAGGGACGCTACGAGCAGTACTTC.

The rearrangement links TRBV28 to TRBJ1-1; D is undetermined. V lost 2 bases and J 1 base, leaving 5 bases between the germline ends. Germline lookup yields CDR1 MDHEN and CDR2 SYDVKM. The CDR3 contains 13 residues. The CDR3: CASSLRGNTEAFF. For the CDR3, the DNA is TGTGCCAGCAGTTTACGGGGGAACACTGAAGCTTTCTTT.

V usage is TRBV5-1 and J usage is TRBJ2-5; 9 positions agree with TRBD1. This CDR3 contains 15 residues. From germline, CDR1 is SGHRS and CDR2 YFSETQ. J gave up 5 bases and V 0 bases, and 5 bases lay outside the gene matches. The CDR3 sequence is CASSLDLGQGETQYF. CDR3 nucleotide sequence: TGCGCCAGCAGCTTGGATTTAGGACAGGGGGAGACCCAGTACTTC.

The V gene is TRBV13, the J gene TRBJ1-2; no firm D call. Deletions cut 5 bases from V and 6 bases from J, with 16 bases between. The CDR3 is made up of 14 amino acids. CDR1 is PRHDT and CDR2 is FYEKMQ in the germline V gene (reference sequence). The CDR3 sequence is CASSKPRVSNGYTF. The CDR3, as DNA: TGTGCCAGCAGCAAACCCCGGGTCAGTAATGGCTACACCTTC. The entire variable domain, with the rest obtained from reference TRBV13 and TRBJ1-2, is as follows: AAGVIQSPRHLIKEKRETATLKCYPIPRHDTVYWYQQGPGQDPQFLISFYEKMQSDKGSIPDRFSAQQFSDYHSELNMSSLELGDSALYFCASSKPRVSNGYTFGSGTRLTVV.

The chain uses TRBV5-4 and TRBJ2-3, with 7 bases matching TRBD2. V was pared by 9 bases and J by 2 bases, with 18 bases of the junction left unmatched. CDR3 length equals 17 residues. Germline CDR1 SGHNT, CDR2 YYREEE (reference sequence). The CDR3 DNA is TGTGCCACGACACGATTACCACTAGCGAAAAACACAGATACGCAGTATTTT. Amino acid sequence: CATTRLPLAKNTDTQYF.

The CDR3 is CASRGQGSNEQYF. The CDR3 nucleotides are TGTGCCAGCAGGGGACAGGGGTCCAACGAGCAGTACTTC. J is TRBJ2-7 and V is TRBV6-1, with 10 bases lining up with TRBD1. This CDR3 contains 13 residues. V lost 6 bases and J lost 5; bases outside the gene matches: 4. Germline V lookup: CDR1 MNHNS, CDR2 SASEGT.

For the CDR3, the DNA is TGCGCCAGCAGCCAAGCCGGGACAGAAATAACAGATACGCAGTATTTT. Translation gives CASSQAGTEITDTQYF. The chain employs TRBV4-1 and TRBJ2-3; 7 bases map to TRBD1. Germline values: CDR1 MGHRA, CDR2 YSYEKL. V shed 1 base and J 3 bases; nucleotides not matched to a gene: 7. The CDR3 is made up of 16 amino acids.

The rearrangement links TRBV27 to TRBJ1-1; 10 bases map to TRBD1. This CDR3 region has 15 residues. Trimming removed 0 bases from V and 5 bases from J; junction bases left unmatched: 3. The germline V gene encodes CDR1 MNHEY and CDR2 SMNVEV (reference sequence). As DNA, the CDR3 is TGTGCCAGCAGTTTATCCGGGACAGGGGTGACTGAAGCTTTCTTT. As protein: CASSLSGTGVTEAFF.

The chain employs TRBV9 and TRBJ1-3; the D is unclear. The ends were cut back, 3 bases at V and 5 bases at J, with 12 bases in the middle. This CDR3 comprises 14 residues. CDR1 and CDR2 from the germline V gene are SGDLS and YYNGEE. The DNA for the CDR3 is TGTGCCAGCAGCGGGCCGGGAACCAGAAACACCATATATTTT. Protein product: CASSGPGTRNTIYF.

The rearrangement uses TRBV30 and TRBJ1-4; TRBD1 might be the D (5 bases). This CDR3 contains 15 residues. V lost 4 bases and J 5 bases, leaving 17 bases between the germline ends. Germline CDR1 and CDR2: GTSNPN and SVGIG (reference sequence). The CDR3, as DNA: TGTGCCTGGACCCGTGCAGGGCGACCAAATGAAAAACTGTTTTTT. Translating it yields CAWTRAGRPNEKLFF.

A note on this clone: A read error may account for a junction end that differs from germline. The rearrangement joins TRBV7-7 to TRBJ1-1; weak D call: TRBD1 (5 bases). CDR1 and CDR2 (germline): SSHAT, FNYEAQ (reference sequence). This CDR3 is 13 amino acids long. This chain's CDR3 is CASSLIGHRGAFF. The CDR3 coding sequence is TGTGCTAGCAGCTTAATAGGACACCGAGGCGCTTTCTTT.

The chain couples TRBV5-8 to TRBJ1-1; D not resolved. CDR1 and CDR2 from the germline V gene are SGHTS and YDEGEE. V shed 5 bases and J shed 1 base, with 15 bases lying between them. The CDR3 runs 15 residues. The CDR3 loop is CASRNWRQTNTEAFF. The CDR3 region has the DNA TGTGCCAGCAGGAATTGGAGGCAGACGAACACTGAAGCTTTCTTT.

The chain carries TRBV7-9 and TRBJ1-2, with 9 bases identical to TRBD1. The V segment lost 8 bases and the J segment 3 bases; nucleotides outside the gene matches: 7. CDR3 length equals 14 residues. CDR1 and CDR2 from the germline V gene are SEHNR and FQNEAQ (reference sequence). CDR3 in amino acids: CASWGQGGDYGYTF. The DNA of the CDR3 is TGTGCCAGCTGGGGACAGGGAGGTGACTATGGCTACACCTTC.

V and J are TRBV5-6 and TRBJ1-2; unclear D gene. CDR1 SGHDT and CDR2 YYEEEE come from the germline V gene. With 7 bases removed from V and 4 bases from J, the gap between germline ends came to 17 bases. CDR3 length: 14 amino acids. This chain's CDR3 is CASASGVEGYGYTF. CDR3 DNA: TGTGCCAGCGCGAGCGGGGTAGAGGGCTATGGCTACACCTTC.

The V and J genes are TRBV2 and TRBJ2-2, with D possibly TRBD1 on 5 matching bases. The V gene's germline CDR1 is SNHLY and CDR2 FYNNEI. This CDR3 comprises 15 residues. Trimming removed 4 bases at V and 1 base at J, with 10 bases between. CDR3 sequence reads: CASSGGQGNTGELFF. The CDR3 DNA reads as TGTGCCAGCAGTGGTGGCCAGGGGAACACCGGGGAGCTGTTTTTT.

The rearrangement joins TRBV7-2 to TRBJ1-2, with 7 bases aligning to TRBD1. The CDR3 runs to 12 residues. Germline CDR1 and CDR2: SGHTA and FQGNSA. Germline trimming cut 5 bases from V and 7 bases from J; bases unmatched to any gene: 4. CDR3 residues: CASSEQGSGYTF. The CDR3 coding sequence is TGTGCCAGCAGCGAACAGGGGTCTGGCTACACCTTC.

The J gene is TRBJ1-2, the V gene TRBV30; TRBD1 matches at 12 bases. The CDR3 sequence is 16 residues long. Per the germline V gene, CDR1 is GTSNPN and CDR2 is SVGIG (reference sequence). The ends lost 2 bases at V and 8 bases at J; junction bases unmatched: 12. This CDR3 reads CAWSRLGTGGAKGYTF. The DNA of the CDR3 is TGTGCCTGGAGTCGTCTTGGGACAGGGGGCGCAAAGGGCTACACCTTC.

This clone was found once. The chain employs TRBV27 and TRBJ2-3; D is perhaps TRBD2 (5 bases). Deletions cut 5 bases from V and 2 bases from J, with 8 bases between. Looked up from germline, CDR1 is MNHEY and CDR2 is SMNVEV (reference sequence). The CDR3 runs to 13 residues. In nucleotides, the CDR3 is TGTGCCAGCAGTCCGGGGAACACAGATACGCAGTATTTT. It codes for CASSPGNTDTQYF.